This TCR beta chain stems from a study of long-term antiretroviral therapy in people with HIV. This CDR3 is built from 14 residues. The V segment lost 6 bases and the J segment 7 bases; nucleotides outside the gene matches: 9. In germline, CDR1 is MGHDK, CDR2 SYGVNS. Each contributor possessed a minimum of one pre-ART and a minimum of two post-ART PBMC samples. Held in samples before DNA extraction were about 0.9-11 million cryopreserved PBMC. Survey-level immunoSEQ v3.0 assays were run. Data came from immunoSEQ multiplex PCR; TCRdb stores just in-frame clones and leaves some out. The data hold about 20,000 clones, with approximately 80% observed a single time. Concerning this clone itself: Its antigen is still unknown.

Study-level points and caveats: Blood, drawn from about 2004 to 2017, may reflect older ART regimens.

The TCR was taken from a woman aged 40 to 49 with HIV. The V and J genes are TRBV25-1 and TRBJ1-2; 9 bases are a match to TRBD1. This specimen consisted of unsorted PBMCs, obtained 0.2 years after starting antiretroviral therapy. The CDR3 loop is CASSFTGGAGGYTF. The CDR3 DNA sequence: TGTGCCAGCAGCTTTACAGGGGGCGCCGGTGGCTACACCTTC.